This T cell receptor beta chain was captured by sequencing in a study of blood T cell repertoires in COVID-19. Sequencing was performed with immunoSEQ multiplex PCR; in TCRdb, only in-frame clones are kept and a portion is missing. The sample has fewer than 450,000 clones, approximately 85% seen once; the top ten hold more than 2%. This CDR3 contains 13 residues. V gave up 3 bases and J gave up 14 bases; unmatched junction bases: 7. CDR1 is SEHNR and CDR2 is FQNEAQ in the germline V gene (reference sequence). The sequenced material came from PBMCs or T cells enriched from blood (not recorded which). The receptor's source is a woman aged 35 to 49 with acute COVID-19. V is TRBV7-9 and J is TRBJ1-6; TRBD1 matches at 7 bases. The CDR3 DNA follows: TGTGCCAGCAGCTTCCAAGGACAGGTAGCCCTCCACTTT. Translation gives CASSFQGQVALHF.